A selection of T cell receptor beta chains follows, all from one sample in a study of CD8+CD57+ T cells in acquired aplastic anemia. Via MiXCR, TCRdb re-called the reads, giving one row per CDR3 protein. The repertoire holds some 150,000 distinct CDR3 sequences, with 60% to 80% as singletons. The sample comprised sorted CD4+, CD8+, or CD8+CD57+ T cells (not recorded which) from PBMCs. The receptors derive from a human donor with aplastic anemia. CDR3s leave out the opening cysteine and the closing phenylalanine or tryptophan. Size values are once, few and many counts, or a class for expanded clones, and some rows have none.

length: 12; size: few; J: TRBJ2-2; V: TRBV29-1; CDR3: SVGGGLDTGELF
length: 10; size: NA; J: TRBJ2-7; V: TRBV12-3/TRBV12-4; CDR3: ASTTGRNEQY
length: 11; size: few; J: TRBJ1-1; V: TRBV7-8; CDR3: ASSLEPGWEAF
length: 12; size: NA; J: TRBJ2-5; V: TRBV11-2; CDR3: ASSLRSGGQTQY
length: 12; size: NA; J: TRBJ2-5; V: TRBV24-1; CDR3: ATSDPAIQETQY
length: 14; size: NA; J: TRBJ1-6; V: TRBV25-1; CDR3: ASSDGQRLFYSPLH
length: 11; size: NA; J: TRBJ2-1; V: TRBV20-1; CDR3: GVGRRNYNEQF
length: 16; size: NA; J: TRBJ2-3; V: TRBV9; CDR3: ASSVQVAGGAITDTQY
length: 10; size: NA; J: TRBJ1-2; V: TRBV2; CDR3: ASRGDSTGYT
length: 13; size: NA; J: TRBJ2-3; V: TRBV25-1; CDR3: ASRPTGEGTDTQY
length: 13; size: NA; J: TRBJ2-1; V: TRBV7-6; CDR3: ASSPGAAPYNEQF
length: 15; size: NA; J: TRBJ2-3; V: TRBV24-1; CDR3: ATSDLSSGRSTDTQY
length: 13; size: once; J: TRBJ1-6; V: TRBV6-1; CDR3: ASSYSGGRDSPLH
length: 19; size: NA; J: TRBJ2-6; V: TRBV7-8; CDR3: ASSLAILGAGASSGANVLT
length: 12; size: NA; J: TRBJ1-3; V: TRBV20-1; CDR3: SASAAGGGNTIY
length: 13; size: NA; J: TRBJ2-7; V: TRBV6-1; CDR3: ASSEAGTGPYEQY
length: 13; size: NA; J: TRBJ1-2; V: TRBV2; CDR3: ASSPVPGFTEGYT
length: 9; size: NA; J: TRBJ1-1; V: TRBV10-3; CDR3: AISGLEEAF
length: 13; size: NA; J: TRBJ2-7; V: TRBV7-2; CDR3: ASSLSSGSVLEQY
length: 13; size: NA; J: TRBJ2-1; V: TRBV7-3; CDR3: ASSLGGRAYNEQF
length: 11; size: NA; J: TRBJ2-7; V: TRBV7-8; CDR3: ASSYQPGAEQY
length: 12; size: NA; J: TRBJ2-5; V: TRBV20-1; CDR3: SARTTISKETQY
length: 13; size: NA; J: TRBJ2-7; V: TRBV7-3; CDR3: ASSLRDGGSYEQY
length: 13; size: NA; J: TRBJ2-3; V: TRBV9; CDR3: ASSVAYREVDTQY
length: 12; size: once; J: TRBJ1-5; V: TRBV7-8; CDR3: ASSGTGRNQPQH
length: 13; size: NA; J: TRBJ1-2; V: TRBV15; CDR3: ATSREAINNYGYT
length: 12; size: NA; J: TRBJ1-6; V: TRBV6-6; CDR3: ASSYELLGSPLH
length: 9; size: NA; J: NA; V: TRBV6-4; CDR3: ASGAEILQF
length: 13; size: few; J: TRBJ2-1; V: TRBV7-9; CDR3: ASSLVQGLDNEQF
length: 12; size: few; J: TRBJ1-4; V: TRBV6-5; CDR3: ASSSDRINEKLF
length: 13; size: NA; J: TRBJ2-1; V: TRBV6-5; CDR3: ASSVSGGVLNEQF
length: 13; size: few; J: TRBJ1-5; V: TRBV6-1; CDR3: ASSESDGGNQPQH
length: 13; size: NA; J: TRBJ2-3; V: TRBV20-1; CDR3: SASLGGVRTDTQY
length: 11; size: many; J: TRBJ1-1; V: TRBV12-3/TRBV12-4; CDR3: ASSQGQGAEAF
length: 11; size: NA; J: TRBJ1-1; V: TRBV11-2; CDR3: ASSQGAQTEAF
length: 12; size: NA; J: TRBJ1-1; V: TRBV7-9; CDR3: ASSPPGRRTEAF
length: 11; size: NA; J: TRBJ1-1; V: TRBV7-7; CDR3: ASSLMDGDEAF
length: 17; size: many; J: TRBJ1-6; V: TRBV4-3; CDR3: ASSQDPGQSLSYNSPLH
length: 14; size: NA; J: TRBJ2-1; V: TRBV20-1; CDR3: SARVSGTSDNNEQF
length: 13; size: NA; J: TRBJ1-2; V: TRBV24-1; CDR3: ATSDQTTGNYGYT
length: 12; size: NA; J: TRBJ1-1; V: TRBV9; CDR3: ASSLGEMNTEAF
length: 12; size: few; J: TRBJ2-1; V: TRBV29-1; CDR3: SVGRIGYYNEQF
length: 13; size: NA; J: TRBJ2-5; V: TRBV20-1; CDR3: SAPLGTGRAETQY
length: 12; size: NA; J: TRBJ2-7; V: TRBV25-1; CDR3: ASTAQGGPYEQY
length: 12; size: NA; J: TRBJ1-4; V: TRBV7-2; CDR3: ASSLKQGNEKLF
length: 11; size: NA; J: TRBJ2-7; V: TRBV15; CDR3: ATSRDQGYEQY
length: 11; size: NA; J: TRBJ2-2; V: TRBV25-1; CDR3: ASSAVGPGERF
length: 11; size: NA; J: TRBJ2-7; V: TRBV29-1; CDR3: SVQGRPNYEQY
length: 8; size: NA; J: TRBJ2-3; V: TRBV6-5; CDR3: ATSWVTQY
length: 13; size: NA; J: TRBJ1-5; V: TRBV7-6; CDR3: ASSLGGFGNQPQH
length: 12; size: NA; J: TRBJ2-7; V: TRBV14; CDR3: ASSQAGGTYEQY